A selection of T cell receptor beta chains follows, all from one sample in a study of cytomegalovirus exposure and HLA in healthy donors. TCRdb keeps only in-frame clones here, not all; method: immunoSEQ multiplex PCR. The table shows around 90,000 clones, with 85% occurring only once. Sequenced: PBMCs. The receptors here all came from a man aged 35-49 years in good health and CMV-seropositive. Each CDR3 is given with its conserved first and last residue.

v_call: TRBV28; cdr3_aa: CASSRPTGGAETQYF
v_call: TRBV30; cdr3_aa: CAWSSSRTGGSGANVLTF
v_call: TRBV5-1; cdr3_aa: CASSPGLADYEQYF
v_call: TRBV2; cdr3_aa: CASSEWGGTPLHF
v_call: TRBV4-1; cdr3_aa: CASSQAGTGGTEAFF
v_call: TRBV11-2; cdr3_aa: CASSFGLAGGVSSTDTQYF
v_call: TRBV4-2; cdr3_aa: CASSQELAGRSYNEQFF
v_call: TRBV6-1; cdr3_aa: CASSPLAGSTDTQYF
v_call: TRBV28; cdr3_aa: CATRAGGSYEQYF
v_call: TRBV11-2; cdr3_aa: CASSLAPSLEQYF
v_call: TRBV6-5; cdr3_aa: CASSGGRTDTQYF
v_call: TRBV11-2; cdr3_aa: CASGQGPDTQYF
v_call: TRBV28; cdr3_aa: CASSLKLGHEQYF
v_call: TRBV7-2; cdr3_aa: CASSSTGPKKLFF
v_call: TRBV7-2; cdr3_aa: CASSSGWGLQETQYF
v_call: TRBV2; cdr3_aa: CASSGDNEQFF
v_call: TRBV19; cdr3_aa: CASSLLAGGRTDTQYF
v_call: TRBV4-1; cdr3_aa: CASSQLGQVSTDTQYF
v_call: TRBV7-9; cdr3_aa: CASSISRETQYF
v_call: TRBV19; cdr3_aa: CATFNPQGARTEAFF
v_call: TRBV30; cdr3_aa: CAWMRGSGNTIYF
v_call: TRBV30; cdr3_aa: CAWVSGQGRNEQYF